Shown below are 19 T cell receptor beta chains from a single sample sequenced in a study of cytomegalovirus exposure and HLA in healthy donors. The PCR contained 60 Vbeta and 13 Jbeta primers. Libraries were prepared by immunoSEQ multiplex PCR; TCRdb keeps only in-frame clonotypes and omits some of them. The data hold 150,000 to 200,000 clones, with about 79% observed a single time. The sequenced sample was PBMCs. Every receptor here comes from a man over 45 in good health and CMV-seropositive.

This chain links TRBV11-2 with TRBJ2-1; 9 bases are shared with TRBD2. The CDR3 sequence is 17 residues long. Germline values: CDR1 SGHAT, CDR2 FQNNGV. V lost 3 bases, J lost 8 bases, and 14 bases stayed unmatched. CDR3 bases: TGTGCCAGCAGCTTTGTTCTGGGGAGCGGGGGGTCGGATGAGCAGTTCTTC. Its translation: CASSFVLGSGGSDEQFF. The entire variable domain, with the rest obtained from reference TRBV11-2 and TRBJ2-1, is as follows: EAGVAQSPRYKIIEKRQSVAFWCNPISGHATLYWYQQILGQGPKLLIQFQNNGVVDDSQLPKDRFSAERLKGVDSTLKIQPAKLEDSAVYLCASSFVLGSGGSDEQFFGPGTRLTVL.

The genes are TRBV7-6 and TRBJ2-2; D is possibly TRBD1 (5 bases). Germline assignment: CDR1 SGHVS and CDR2 FNYEAQ. V was clipped by 1 base and J by 2 bases, with 17 bases between them. The CDR3 runs 18 residues. This CDR3 reads CASSLVSAETANTGELFF. The CDR3 DNA follows: TGTGCCAGCAGCTTAGTTTCAGCCGAGACAGCAAACACCGGGGAGCTGTTTTTT.

V and J are TRBV28 and TRBJ2-1; possibly TRBD2 for D (5 bases). The V end lost 6 bases, the J end lost 6 bases, and 9 bases lay between the germline ends. The CDR3 contains 12 residues. Germline loops: CDR1 MDHEN, CDR2 SYDVKM. CDR3: CASSGIVNEQFF. CDR3 DNA sequence: TGTGCCAGCAGCGGGATTGTCAATGAGCAGTTCTTC.

The chain couples TRBV28 to TRBJ2-6, with 10 positions matching TRBD1. V dropped 0 bases and J dropped 4; count of bases not matched to a gene: 3. The CDR3 runs to 17 residues. Germline V gives CDR1 MDHEN, CDR2 SYDVKM. CDR3 DNA: TGTGCCAGCAGTTTATGGGGACAGGGGAAAGGGGCCAACGTCCTGACTTTC. As protein: CASSLWGQGKGANVLTF. Based on the CDR3 plus reference TRBV28 and TRBJ2-6, the full variable domain is DVKVTQSSRYLVKRTGEKVFLECVQDMDHENMFWYRQDPGLGLRLIYFSYDVKMKEKGDIPEGYSVSREKKERFSLILESASTNQTSMYLCASSLWGQGKGANVLTFGAGSRLTVL.

J is TRBJ2-3 and V is TRBV5-1; possibly TRBD2 for D (6 bases). Looked up from germline, CDR1 is SGHRS and CDR2 is YFSETQ. The CDR3 has 20 residues. Trimming took off 3 bases at V and 0 bases at J, with 26 bases between the two ends. In DNA form, the CDR3 reads TGCGCCAGCAGCTCGGGTTTGGGGGGAGCTGCAACTTCTAGCACAGATACGCAGTATTTT. Encoded protein: CASSSGLGGAATSSTDTQYF.

This sequence joins TRBV20-1 and TRBJ2-7; D not resolved. Germline loops: CDR1 DFQATT, CDR2 SNEGSKA (reference sequence). Trimming removed 4 bases at V and 3 bases at J, with 7 bases between. CDR3 length: 11 residues. CDR3 bases: TGCAGTGCTATGGGCAGCTACGAGCAGTACGTC. Protein product: CSAMGSYEQYV.

The chain employs TRBV27 and TRBJ2-5, with 12 bases identical to TRBD2. V was clipped by 5 bases and J by 5 bases; unmatched bases: 6. Germline V gives CDR1 MNHEY, CDR2 SMNVEV (reference sequence). The CDR3 covers 15 residues. The CDR3 region is CASSHTSGGRETQYF. The DNA for the CDR3 is TGTGCCAGCAGTCATACTAGCGGGGGGCGGGAGACCCAGTACTTC.

The chain recombines TRBV19 with TRBJ2-1, with 11 positions matching TRBD2. Germline CDR1 and CDR2: LNHDA and SQIVND (reference sequence). The V gene end was trimmed by 4 bases and the J gene end by 4 bases; junction bases not matched to a gene: 6. The CDR3 sequence is 16 residues long. CDR3 DNA sequence: TGTGCCAGTAGTAGCCGACTAGCGGGACCTTACAATGAGCAGTTCTTC. Amino acid sequence: CASSSRLAGPYNEQFF. Variable domain in full (rest from reference TRBV19 and TRBJ2-1): DGGITQSPKYLFRKEGQNVTLSCEQNLNHDAMYWYRQDPGQGLRLIYYSQIVNDFQKGDIAEGYSVSREKKESFPLTVTSAQKNPTAFYLCASSSRLAGPYNEQFFGPGTRLTVL.

The V gene is TRBV27, the J gene TRBJ2-1, with D possibly being TRBD2 (5 bases). Trimming removed 3 bases from V and 1 base from J, with 13 bases in between. From germline, CDR1 is MNHEY and CDR2 SMNVEV (reference sequence). This CDR3 has 16 amino acids. The CDR3 sequence is CASSFTVGVSYNEQFF. DNA of the CDR3: TGTGCCAGCAGTTTTACGGTCGGGGTGTCCTACAATGAGCAGTTCTTC.

The chain links TRBV13 to TRBJ2-3, with D unclear. CDR1 and CDR2 (germline): PRHDT, FYEKMQ (reference sequence). The length of the CDR3 is 16 residues. V was clipped by 4 bases and J by 0 bases, with 14 bases between them. The CDR3 DNA reads as TGTGCCAGCAGCTCCGAGGCCAGTGAAAGCACAGATACGCAGTATTTT. It yields the protein CASSSEASESTDTQYF.

The chain links TRBV10-3 to TRBJ2-7; TRBD1 aligns across 10 bases. This CDR3 is 14 amino acids long. J was trimmed by 2 bases and V by 8 bases; bases with no gene match: 6. Per germline, CDR1 ENHRY and CDR2 SYGVKD. The CDR3 nucleotides are TGTGCCATCGGTGGGGACAGGGGAACCTACGAGCAGTACTTC. The encoded protein is CAIGGDRGTYEQYF.

The chain recombines TRBV27 with TRBJ2-5; no reliable D call. V shed 5 bases and J shed 0 bases, with 7 bases lying between them. The length of the CDR3 is 13 residues. The germline V gene encodes CDR1 MNHEY and CDR2 SMNVEV (reference sequence). The CDR3 loop reads CASSLQNQETQYF. For the CDR3, the DNA is TGTGCCAGCAGTCTACAGAACCAAGAGACCCAGTACTTC.

This clone has a single count. The chain uses TRBV5-5 and TRBJ2-7, with 9 bases identical to TRBD1. V shed 0 bases and J 4 bases; nucleotides not matched to a gene: 20. Germline V gives CDR1 SGHKS, CDR2 YYEKEE (reference sequence). The CDR3 has 20 amino acids. The CDR3 here is CASSLASFRTTGQGIYEQYF. Written as DNA, the CDR3 is TGTGCCAGCAGCTTGGCCTCCTTTCGTACGACGGGACAGGGTATTTACGAGCAGTACTTC.

V usage is TRBV5-6 and J usage is TRBJ2-6; D is possibly TRBD2 (6 bases). With 1 base removed from V and 7 bases from J, the gap between germline ends came to 12 bases. Germline CDR1 and CDR2: SGHDT and YYEEEE. The CDR3 is made up of 15 amino acids. As DNA, the CDR3 is TGTGCCAGCAGCTTGCGCGGGACTGTCGCCAACGTCCTGACTTTC. Residues: CASSLRGTVANVLTF.

The DNA of the CDR3 is TGTGCCAGCAGTCGAAGAGGGCACGAGCAGTACGTC. Residues: CASSRRGHEQYV. This sequence joins TRBV2 and TRBJ2-7; maybe TRBD2 (5 bases). The CDR3 contains 12 residues. Germline lookup yields CDR1 SNHLY and CDR2 FYNNEI. Trimming cost V 5 bases and J 5 bases, with 10 bases left between them.

The chain employs TRBV14 and TRBJ1-5, with a possible D match to TRBD1 (6 bases). The CDR3 is 13 residues long. Deletions cut 3 bases from V and 6 bases from J, with 9 bases between. Germline lookup yields CDR1 SGHDN and CDR2 FVKESK. The CDR3 spells CASSQGAGQPQHF. In DNA form, the CDR3 reads TGTGCCAGCAGCCAGGGGGCAGGTCAGCCCCAGCATTTT.

The rearrangement links TRBV6-1 to TRBJ2-1, with 7 positions matching TRBD1. CDR1 and CDR2 (germline): MNHNS, SASEGT. V was pared by 6 bases and J by 8 bases, with 7 bases of the junction left unmatched. The CDR3 runs 13 residues. The CDR3 DNA is TGTGCCAGCAGCCCGAGACAGGGCTATGAGCAGTTCTTC. Translation: CASSPRQGYEQFF.

The chain couples TRBV6-6 to TRBJ2-3; D is possibly TRBD1 (6 bases). This CDR3 has 15 residues. Trimming removed 0 bases from V and 1 base from J, with 8 bases in between. The V gene's germline CDR1 is MNHNY and CDR2 SVGAGI (reference sequence). CDR3 nucleotides: TGTGCCAGCAGTTACTCAGGGACACGCACAGATACGCAGTATTTT. It encodes CASSYSGTRTDTQYF.

V gene TRBV7-9 combines with J gene TRBJ2-7; unclear D gene. The germline gives CDR1 SEHNR, CDR2 FQNEAQ (reference sequence). CDR3 size: 12 residues. V was pared by 3 bases and J by 2 bases, with 5 bases between. The CDR3 bases are TGTGCCAGCAGCTTTACACCCTACGAGCAGTACTTC. It is translated as CASSFTPYEQYF.